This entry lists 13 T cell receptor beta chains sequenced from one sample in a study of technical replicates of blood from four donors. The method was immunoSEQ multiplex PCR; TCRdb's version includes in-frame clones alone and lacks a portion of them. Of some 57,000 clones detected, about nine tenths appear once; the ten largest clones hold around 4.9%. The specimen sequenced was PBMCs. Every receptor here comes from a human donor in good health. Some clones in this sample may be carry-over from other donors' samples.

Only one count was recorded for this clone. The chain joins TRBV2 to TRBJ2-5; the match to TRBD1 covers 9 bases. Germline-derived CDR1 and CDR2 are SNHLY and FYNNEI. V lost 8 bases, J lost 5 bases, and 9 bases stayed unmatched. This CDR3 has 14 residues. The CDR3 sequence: CASGDRVGSETQYF. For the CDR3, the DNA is TGTGCCAGCGGGGACAGGGTGGGCTCGGAGACCCAGTACTTC.

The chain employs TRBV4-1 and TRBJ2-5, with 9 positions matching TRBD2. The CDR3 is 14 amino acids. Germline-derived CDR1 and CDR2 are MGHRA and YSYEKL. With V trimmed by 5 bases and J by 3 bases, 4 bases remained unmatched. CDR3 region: CASSELAGEETQYF. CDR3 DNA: TGCGCCAGCAGCGAATTAGCGGGGGAAGAGACCCAGTACTTC.

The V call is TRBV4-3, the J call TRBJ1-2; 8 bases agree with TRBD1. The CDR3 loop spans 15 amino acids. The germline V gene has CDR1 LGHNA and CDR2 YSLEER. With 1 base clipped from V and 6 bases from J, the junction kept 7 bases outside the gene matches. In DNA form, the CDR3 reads TGCGCCAGCAGCCAAGGCGGACAGGGCCTAGATGGCTACACCTTC. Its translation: CASSQGGQGLDGYTF.

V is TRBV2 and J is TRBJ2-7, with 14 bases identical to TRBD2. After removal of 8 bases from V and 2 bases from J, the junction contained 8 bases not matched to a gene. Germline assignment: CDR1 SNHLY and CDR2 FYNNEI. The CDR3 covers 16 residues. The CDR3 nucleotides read TGTGCCAGCGGTTCGGGACTAGCGGGAGAGCCCTACGAGCAGTACTTC. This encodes CASGSGLAGEPYEQYF.

The CDR3 DNA is TGTGCCAGCAGCCGGGACAGCGATGGGGAGCAGTACTTC. Translation gives CASSRDSDGEQYF. This chain links TRBV7-8 with TRBJ2-7; 7 bases fit TRBD1. The germline gives CDR1 SGHVS, CDR2 FQNEAQ. With V trimmed by 5 bases and J by 7 bases, 8 bases remained unmatched. There are 13 residues in the CDR3.

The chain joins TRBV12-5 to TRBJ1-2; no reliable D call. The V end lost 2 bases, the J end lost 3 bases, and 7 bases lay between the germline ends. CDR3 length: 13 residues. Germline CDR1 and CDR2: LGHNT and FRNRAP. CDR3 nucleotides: TGTGCTAGTGGTTTGCAGACTGACTATGGCTACACCTTC. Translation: CASGLQTDYGYTF.

The CDR3: CASSPKAGGYTF. The CDR3 nucleotides are TGTGCCAGCTCACCAAAAGCCGGTGGCTACACCTTC. The chain employs TRBV18 and TRBJ1-2; D ambiguous. Germline V gives CDR1 KGHSH, CDR2 LQKENI. The V end was cut by 2 bases, the J end by 7 bases, with 8 bases between. The CDR3 covers 12 residues.

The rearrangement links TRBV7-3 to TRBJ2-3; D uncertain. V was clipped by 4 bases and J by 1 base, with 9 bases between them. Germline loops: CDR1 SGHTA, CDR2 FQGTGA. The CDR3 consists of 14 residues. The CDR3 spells CASSSSRGTDTQYF. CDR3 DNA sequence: TGTGCCAGCAGCTCCTCTCGGGGCACAGATACGCAGTATTTT.

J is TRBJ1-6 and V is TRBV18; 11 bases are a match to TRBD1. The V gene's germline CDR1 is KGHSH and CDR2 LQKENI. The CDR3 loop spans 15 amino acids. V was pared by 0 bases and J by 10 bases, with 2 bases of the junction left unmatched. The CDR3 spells CASSPPGTGGSPLHF. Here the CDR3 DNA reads TGTGCCAGCTCACCACCCGGGACAGGGGGGTCACCCCTCCACTTT.

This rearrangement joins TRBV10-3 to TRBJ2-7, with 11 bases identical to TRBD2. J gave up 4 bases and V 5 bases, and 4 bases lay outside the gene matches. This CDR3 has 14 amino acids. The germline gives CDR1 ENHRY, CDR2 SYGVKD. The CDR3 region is CAISKTSGDYEQYF. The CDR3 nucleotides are TGTGCCATCAGTAAGACTAGCGGGGATTACGAGCAGTACTTC.

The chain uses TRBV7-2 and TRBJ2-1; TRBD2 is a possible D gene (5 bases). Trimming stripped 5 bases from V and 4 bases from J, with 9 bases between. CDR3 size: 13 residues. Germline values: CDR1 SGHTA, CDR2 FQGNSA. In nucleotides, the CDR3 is TGTGCCAGCAGCAGCCGGGATTACAATGAGCAGTTCTTC. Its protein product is CASSSRDYNEQFF.

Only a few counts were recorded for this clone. The CDR3 reads CSVEGVRSGSFSYNEQFF. CDR3 DNA: TGCAGCGTTGAAGGGGTAAGGAGCGGGAGCTTCTCCTACAATGAGCAGTTCTTC. This chain joins TRBV29-1 and TRBJ2-1; the match to TRBD2 covers 8 bases. CDR1 is SQVTM and CDR2 is ANQGSEA in the germline V gene. The CDR3 spans 18 residues. V was pared by 1 base and J by 0 bases, with 11 bases of the junction left unmatched.

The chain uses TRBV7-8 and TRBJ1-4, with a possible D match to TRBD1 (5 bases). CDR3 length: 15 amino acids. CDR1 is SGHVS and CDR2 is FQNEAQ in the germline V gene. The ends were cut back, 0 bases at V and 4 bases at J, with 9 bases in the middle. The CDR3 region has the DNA TGTGCCAGCAGCTTAGCGTTGACAGATAATGAAAAACTGTTTTTT. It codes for CASSLALTDNEKLFF.